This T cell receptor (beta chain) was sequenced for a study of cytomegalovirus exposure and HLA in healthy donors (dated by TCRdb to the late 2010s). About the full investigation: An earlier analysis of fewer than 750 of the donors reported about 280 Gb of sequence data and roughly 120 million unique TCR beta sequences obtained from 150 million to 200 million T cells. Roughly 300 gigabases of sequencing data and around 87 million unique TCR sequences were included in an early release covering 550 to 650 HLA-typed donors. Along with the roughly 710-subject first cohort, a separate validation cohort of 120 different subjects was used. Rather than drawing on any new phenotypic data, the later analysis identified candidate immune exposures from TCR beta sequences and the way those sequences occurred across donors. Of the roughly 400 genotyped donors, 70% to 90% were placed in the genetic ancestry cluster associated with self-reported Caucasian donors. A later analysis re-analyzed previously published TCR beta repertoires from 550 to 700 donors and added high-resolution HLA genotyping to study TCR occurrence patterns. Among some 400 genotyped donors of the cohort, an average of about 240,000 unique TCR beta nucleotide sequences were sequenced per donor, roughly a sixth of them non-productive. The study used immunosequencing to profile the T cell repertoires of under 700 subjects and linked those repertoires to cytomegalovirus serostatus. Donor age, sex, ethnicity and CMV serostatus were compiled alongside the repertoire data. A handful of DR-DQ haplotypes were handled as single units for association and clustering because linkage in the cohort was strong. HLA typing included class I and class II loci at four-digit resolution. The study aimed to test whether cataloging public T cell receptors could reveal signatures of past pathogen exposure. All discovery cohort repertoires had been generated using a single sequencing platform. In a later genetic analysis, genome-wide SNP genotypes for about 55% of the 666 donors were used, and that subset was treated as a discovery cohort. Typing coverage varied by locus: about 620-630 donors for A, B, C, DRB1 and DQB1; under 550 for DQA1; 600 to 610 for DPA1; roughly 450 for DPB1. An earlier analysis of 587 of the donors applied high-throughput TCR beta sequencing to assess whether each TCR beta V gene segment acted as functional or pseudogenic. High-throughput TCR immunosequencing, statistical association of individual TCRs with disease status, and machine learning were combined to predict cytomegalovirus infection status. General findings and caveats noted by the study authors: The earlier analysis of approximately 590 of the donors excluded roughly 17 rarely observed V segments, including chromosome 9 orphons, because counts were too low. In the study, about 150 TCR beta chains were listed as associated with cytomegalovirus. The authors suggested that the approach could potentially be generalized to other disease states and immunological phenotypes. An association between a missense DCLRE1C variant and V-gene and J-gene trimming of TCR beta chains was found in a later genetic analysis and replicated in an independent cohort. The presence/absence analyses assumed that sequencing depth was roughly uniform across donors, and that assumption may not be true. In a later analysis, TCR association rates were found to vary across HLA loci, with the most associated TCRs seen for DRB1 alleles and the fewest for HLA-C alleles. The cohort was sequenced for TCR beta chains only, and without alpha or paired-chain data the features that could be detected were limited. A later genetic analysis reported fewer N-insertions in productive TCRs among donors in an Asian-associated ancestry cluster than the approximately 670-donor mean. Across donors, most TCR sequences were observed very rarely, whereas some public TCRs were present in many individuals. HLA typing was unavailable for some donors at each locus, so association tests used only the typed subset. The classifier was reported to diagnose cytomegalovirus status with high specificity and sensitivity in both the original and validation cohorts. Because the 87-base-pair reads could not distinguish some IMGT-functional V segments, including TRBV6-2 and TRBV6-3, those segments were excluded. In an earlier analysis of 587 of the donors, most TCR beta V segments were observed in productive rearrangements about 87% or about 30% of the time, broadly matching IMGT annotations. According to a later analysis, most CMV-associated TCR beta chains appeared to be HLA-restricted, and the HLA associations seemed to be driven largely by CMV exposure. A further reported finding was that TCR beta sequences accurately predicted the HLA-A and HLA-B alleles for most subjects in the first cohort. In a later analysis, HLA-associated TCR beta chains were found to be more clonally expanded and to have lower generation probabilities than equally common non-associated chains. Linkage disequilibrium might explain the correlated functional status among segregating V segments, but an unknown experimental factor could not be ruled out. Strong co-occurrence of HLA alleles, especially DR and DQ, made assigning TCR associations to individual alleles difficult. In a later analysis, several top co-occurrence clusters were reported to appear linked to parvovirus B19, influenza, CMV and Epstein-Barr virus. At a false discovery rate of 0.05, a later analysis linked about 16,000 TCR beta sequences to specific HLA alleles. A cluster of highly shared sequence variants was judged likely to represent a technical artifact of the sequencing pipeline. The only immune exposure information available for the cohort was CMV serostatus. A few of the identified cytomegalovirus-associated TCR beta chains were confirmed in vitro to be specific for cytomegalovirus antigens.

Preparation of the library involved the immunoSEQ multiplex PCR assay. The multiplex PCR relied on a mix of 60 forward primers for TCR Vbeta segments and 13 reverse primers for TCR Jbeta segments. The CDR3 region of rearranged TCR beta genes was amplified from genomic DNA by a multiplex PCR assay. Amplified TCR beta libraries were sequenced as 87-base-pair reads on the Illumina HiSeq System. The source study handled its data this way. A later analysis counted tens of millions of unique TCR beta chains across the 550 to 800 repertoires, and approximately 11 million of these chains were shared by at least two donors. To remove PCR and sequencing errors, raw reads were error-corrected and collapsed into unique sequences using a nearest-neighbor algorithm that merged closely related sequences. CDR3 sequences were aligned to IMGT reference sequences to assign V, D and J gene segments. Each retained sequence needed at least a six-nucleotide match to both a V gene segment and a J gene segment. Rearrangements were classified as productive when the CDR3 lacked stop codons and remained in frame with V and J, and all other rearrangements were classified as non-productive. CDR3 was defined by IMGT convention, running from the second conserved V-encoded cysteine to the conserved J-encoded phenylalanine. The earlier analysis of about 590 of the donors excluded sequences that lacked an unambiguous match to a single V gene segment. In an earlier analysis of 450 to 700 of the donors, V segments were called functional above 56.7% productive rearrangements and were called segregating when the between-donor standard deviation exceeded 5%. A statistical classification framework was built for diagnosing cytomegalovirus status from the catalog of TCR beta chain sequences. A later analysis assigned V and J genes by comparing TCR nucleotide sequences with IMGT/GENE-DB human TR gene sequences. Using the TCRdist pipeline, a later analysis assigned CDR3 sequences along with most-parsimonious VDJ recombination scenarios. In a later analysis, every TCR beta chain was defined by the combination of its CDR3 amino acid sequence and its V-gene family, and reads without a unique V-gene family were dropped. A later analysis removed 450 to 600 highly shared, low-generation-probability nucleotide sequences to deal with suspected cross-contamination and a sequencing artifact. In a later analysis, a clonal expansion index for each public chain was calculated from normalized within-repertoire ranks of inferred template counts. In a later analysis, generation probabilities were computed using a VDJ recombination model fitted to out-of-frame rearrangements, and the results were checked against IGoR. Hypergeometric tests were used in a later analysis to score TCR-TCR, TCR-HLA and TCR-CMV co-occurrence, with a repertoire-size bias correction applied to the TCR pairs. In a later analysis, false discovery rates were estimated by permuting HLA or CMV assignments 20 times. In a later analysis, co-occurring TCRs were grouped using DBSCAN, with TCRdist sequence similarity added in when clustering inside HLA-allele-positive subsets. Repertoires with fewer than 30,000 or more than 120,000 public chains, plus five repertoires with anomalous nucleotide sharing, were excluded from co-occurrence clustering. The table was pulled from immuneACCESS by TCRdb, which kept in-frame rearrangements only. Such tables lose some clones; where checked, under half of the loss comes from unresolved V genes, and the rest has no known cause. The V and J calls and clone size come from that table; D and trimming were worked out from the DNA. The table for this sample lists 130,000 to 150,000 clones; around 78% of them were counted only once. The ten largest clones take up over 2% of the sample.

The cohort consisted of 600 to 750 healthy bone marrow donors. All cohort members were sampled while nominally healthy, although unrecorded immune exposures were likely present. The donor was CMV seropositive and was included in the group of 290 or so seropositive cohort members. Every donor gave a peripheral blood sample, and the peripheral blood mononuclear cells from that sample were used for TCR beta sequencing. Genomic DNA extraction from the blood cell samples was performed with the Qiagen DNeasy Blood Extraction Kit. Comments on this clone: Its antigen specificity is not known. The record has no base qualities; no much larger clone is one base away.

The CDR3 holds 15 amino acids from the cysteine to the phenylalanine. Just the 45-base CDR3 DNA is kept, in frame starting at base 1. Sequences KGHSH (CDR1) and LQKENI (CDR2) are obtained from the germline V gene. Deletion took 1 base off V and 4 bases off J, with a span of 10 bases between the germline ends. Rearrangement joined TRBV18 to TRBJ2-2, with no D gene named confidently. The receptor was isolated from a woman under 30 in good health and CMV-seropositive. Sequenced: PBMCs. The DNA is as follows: TGTGCCAGCTCACCACAGCTAGGAGTCACCGGGGAGCTGTTTTTT. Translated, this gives CASSPQLGVTGELFF.